The present TCR beta chain was sequenced within a study of T cell changes during pregnancy in multiple sclerosis (dated by TCRdb to the late 2010s). Turning to the overall study: In women with multiple sclerosis, the researchers looked at how the T cell repertoire shifted as pregnancy progressed.

V is cut back by 5 bases and J by 9 bases, with 9 bases in the junction unmatched. From the cysteine through the phenylalanine, the CDR3 covers 14 amino acids. Only CDR3 DNA remains: 42 bases, in frame from the first base. The germline V gene specifies SGHNT as CDR1 and YENEEA as CDR2. A remark on this clone: Its antigen remains undetermined. One base away there is no much larger clone; base qualities are not given.

The library relied on the immunoSEQ multiplex PCR assay. TCRdb provides this immuneACCESS table in a form limited to in-frame rearrangements. Some clones are lacking; in checked studies, under half of them reflect an unresolved V gene, and why the rest are absent is not known. The sample table lists under 95,000 clones, around 92% of them with a count of one. The top ten clones comprise about 2% of the sample. The material was peripheral blood, obtained after pregnancy. The source is a female donor with multiple sclerosis, enrolled in a pregnancy study. The V and J genes are TRBV11-3 and TRBJ2-1; TRBD2 lines up with 8 middle nucleotides. This receptor has the CDR3 CASSAPGLGGEQFF. The nucleotide sequence is TGTGCCAGCAGCGCCCCGGGACTAGGGGGTGAGCAGTTCTTC.